This T cell receptor (beta chain) was identified during a study of T-cell memory formation after mild COVID-19. Study-wide context: TCR clusters were mostly donor specific. Points from the study as a whole: From day 15 to 85, contracting clones were balanced between CD4 and CD8, whereas later expanders leaned toward CD4+.

This clonotype was detected only a few times. Its specificity is unknown. CDR1 SGHTA and CDR2 FQGNSA come from the germline V gene. The ends were cut back, 2 bases at V and 5 bases at J, with 13 bases in the middle. The CDR3 extends over 14 amino acids. TCR alpha and TCR beta cDNA libraries carrying sample barcodes and UMIs came from 5'RACE with constant-segment primers. TCRdb processed the 5' RACE reads anew with MiXCR; each CDR3 protein has one entry. The sample holds approximately 400,000 distinct CDR3 sequences, approximately 19% seen once. V usage is TRBV7-2 and J usage is TRBJ2-7; the D gene could be TRBD1 or TRBD2 (5 bases each). The sequenced material came from PBMCs or a T cell subset sorted from them (not recorded which). This TCR derives from a man between 18 and 35 years old who had mild COVID-19 (a few samples of this study predate the infection). Cell type and time point are not known. The CDR3 DNA reads as TGTGCCAGCAGCTTAAGCAGGGCCGGGAACGAGCAGTACTTC. It codes for CASSLSRAGNEQYF.